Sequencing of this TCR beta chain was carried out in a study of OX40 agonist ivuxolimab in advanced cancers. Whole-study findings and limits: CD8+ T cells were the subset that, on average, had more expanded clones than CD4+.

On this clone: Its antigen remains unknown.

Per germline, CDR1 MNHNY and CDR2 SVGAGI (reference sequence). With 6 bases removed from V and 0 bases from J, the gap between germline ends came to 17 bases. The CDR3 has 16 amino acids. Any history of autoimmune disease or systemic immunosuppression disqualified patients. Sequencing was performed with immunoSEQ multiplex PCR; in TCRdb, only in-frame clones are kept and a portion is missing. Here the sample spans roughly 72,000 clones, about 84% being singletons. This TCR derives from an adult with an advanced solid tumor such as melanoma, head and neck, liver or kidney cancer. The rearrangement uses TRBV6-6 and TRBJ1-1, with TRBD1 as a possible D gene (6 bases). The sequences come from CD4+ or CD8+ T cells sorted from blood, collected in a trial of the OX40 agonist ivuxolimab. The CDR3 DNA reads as TGTGCCAGCAGCCGGACACCCCCAGGGGTGAACACTGAAGCTTTCTTT. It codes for CASSRTPPGVNTEAFF.